This T cell receptor (beta chain) derives from a study of blood T cells in healthy people across ages. General study findings and limits: Both higher diversity and more naive CD4+ cells marked long-lived donors when set against aged donors. Measured against age, TCR beta diversity per million T cells decreased in a roughly linear manner.

Germline V CDR1 and CDR2: MNHEY, SVGAGI. The CDR3 loop spans 16 amino acids. Then a second PCR, running roughly 6 to 11 cycles, was carried out with a sample-barcoded 5' primer and a J-beta primer mix. The template-switch adaptor, which had 12 random nucleotides, put a tag on each cDNA molecule. Each CDR3 protein is one row after TCRdb ran MiXCR on the 5' RACE reads. Among roughly 570,000 distinct CDR3 sequences listed, 25% to 30% were seen once. In the case of this clonotype: What it recognizes is unknown.

The chain joins TRBV6-5 to TRBJ2-5; no reliable D call. The end of the DNA aligns better with TRBJ2-7, so the J call may be wrong. The sequencing input was blood. The sequence was collected from a woman in her 70s in good health. The CDR3 DNA reads as TGTGCCAGCAGTTACTCCTCCGGAATAAAAGCCTACGAGCAGTACTTC. As protein: CASSYSSGIKAYEQYF.